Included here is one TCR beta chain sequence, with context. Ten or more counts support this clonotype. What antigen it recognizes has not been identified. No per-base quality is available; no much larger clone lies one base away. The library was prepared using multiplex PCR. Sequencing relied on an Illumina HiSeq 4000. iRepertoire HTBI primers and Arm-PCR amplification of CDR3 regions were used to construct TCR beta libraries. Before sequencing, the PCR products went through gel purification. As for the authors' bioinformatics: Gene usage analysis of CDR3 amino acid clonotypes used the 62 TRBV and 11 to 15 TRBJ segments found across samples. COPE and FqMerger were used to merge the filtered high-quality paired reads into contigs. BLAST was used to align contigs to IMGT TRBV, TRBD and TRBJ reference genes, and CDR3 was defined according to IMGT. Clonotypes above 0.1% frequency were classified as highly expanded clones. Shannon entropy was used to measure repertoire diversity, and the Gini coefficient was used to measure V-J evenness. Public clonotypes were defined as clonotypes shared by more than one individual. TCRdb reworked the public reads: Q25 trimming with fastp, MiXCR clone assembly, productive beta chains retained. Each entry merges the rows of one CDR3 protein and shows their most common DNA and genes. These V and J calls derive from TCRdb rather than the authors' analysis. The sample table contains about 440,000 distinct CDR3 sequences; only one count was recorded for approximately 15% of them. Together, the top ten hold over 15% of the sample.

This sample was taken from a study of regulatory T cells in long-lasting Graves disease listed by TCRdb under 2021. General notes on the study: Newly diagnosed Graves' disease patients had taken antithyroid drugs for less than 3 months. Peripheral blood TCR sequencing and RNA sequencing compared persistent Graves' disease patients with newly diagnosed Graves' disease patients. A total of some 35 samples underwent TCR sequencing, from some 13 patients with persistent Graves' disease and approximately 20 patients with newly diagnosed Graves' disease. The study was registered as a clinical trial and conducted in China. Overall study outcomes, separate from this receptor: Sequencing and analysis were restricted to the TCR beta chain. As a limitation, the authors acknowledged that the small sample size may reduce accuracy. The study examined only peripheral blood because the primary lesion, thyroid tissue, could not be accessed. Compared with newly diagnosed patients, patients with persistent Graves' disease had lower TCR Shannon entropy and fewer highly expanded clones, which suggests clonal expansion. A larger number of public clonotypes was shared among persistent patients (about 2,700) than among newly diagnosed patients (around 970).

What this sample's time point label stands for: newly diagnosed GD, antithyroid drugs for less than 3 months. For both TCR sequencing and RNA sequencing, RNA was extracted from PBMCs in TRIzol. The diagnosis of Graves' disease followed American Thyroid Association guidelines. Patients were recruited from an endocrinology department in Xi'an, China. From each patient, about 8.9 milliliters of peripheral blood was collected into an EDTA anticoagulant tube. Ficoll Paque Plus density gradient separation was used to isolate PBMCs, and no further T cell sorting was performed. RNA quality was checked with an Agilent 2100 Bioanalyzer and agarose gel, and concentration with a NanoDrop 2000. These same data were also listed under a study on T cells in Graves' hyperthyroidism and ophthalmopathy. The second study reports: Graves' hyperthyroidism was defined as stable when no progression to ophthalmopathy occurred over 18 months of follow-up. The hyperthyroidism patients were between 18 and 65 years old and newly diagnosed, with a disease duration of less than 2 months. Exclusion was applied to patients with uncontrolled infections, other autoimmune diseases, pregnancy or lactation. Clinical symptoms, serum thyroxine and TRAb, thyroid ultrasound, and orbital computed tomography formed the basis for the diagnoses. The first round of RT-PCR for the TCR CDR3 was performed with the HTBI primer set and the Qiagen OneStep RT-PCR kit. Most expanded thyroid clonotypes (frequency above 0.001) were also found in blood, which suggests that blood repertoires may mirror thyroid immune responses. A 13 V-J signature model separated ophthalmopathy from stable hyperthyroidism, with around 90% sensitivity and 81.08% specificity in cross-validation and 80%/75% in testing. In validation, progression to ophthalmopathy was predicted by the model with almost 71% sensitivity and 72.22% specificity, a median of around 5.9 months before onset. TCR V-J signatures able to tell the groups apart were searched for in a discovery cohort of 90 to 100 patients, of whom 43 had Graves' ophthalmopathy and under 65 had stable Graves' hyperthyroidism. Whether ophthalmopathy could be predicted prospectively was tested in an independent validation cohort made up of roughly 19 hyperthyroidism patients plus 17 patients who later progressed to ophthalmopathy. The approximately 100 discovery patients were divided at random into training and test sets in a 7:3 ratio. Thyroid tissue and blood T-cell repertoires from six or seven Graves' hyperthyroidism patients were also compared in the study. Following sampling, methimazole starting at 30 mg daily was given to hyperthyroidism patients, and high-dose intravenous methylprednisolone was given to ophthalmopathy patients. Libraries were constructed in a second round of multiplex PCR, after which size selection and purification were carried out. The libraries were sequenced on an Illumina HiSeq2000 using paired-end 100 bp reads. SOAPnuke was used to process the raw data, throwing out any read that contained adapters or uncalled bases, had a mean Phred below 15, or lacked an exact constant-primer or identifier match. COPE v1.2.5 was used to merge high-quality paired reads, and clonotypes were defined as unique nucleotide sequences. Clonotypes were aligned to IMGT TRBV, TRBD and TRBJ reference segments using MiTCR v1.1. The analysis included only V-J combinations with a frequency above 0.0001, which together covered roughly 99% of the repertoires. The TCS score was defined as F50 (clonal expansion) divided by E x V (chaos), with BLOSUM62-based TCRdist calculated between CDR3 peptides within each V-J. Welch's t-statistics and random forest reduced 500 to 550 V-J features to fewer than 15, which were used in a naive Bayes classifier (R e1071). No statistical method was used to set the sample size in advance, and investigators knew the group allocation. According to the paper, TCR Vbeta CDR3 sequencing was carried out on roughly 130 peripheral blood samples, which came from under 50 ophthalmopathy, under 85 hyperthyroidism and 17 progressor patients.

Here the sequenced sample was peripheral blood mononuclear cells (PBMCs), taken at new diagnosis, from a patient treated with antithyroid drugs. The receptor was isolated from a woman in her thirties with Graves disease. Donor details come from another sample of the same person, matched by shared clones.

The bases are TGCAGTGCTAGAGATCAAGCCTACGAGCAGTACTTC. It specifies CSARDQAYEQYF. Recombination linked TRBV20-1 to TRBJ2-7, with the D gene uncertain. The CDR3 measures 12 amino acids from cysteine to phenylalanine. CDR3 DNA is the only sequence kept; it has 36 bases, read in frame from the first base. The CDR1 and CDR2 encoded by the germline V gene (reference sequence) are DFQATT and SNEGSKA. Trimming at the junction amounts to 0 bases on V and 2 bases on J, and the germline ends lie 5 bases apart.